The 31 T cell receptor beta chains below all came from one sample that was sequenced in a study of T cells in Graves' hyperthyroidism and ophthalmopathy. TCR beta CDR3 sequences were amplified from RNA transcripts. A set of HTBI primers served as the primers for a first-round RT-PCR of the TCR CDR3. One entry per CDR3 protein results from TCRdb running MiXCR on the multiplex PCR reads. The sample yields some 690,000 distinct CDR3 sequences, 15% to 20% seen once. The sample was blood. The receptor set was obtained from a man aged 45-65 years with Graves' hyperthyroidism.

The sample holds many counts of this clonotype. J is TRBJ1-1 and V is TRBV2; D call uncertain. Germline CDR1 reads SNHLY; CDR2 reads FYNNEI. CDR3 length equals 12 residues. V lost 10 bases and J 6 bases, leaving 15 bases between the germline ends. The CDR3 is CATQRPGAEAFF. The CDR3 bases are TGTGCCACACAGCGACCAGGCGCTGAAGCTTTCTTT.

The chain carries TRBV5-1 and TRBJ1-2, with D possibly TRBD1 on 6 matching bases. Looked up from germline, CDR1 is SGHRS and CDR2 is YFSETQ. Trimming cost V 0 bases and J 4 bases, with 16 bases left between them. The CDR3 runs 16 residues. This CDR3 is CASSLESIGTSYGYTF. The CDR3 coding sequence is TGCGCCAGCAGCTTGGAATCTATCGGGACAAGCTATGGCTACACCTTC.

This clonotype has a count of ten or more. Since a much larger clone is just one base distant, this may be a read error. The chain links TRBV7-3 to TRBJ1-1; possibly TRBD1 for D (6 bases). CDR1 SGHTA and CDR2 FQGTGA come from the germline V gene. Trimming took 2 bases from V and 1 from J, leaving 11 bases between them. CDR3 length equals 15 residues. The CDR3 sequence is CASSLGGGRNTEAFF. The CDR3 DNA follows: TGTGCCAGCAGCTTAGGCGGGGGGCGGAACACTGAAGCTTTCTTT. The full variable domain, rest sourced from reference TRBV7-3 and TRBJ1-1, is GAGVSQTPSNKVTEKGKYVELRCDPISGHTALYWYRQSLGQGPEFLIYFQGTGAADDSGLPNDRFFAVRPEGSVSTLKIQRTERGDSAVYLCASSLGGGRNTEAFFGQGTRLTVV.

A few counts support this clonotype. The V call is TRBV29-1, the J call TRBJ1-1; TRBD1 might be the D (6 bases). The germline V and J ends were trimmed by 6 bases and 4 bases, with 15 bases remaining between them. Germline V CDR1 and CDR2: SQVTM, ANQGSEA. The CDR3 loop spans 13 amino acids. In DNA form, the CDR3 reads TGCAGCGTGAATTGGGGGCCGGGCACTGAAGCTTTCTTT. This translates into CSVNWGPGTEAFF.

J is TRBJ2-7 and V is TRBV12-3 or TRBV12-4, with 7 bases that match TRBD1. V dropped 5 bases and J dropped 2; count of bases not matched to a gene: 6. The CDR3 sequence is 14 residues long. The CDR3 region has the DNA TGTGCCAGCAGTCTGACAGGGATCACCTACGAGCAGTACTTC. It encodes CASSLTGITYEQYF.

Many counts were recorded for this clonotype. The chain uses TRBV5-1 and TRBJ1-5, with 7 bases lining up with TRBD1. This CDR3 spans 14 amino acids. Germline lookup yields CDR1 SGHRS and CDR2 YFSETQ. J lost 4 bases, V lost 2 bases, and 3 bases had no gene match. The CDR3 reads CASSLGTVNQPQHF. CDR3 sequence (DNA): TGCGCCAGCAGCTTAGGGACAGTAAATCAGCCCCAGCATTTT.

Ten or more counts support this clonotype. This may arise from a read error, as a much more abundant clone is one base away. V gene TRBV7-2 combines with J gene TRBJ2-5; 10 nucleotides align to TRBD2. Germline CDR1 and CDR2: SGHTA and FQGNSA. J lost 6 bases, V lost 4 bases, and 5 bases had no gene match. The CDR3 is made up of 14 amino acids. CDR3 nucleotide sequence: TGTGCCAGCAGCTGGGGACTAGCGCAAAAGACCCAGTACTTC. Amino acids: CASSWGLAQKTQYF.

V and J are TRBV5-1 and TRBJ1-5; D uncertain. The CDR3 sequence is 14 residues long. The V and J ends lost 4 bases and 0 bases respectively, with 8 bases between them. Germline CDR1 reads SGHRS; CDR2 reads YFSETQ. The CDR3 loop is CASSADGSNQPQHF. Written as DNA, the CDR3 is TGCGCCAGCAGCGCGGACGGTAGCAATCAGCCCCAGCATTTT.

The genes are TRBV11-2 and TRBJ2-1; the match to TRBD2 covers 10 bases. Germline lookup yields CDR1 SGHAT and CDR2 FQNNGV. CDR3 length: 18 residues. Losses at the gene ends were 5 bases for V and 0 bases for J; bases not matched to a gene: 10. This chain's CDR3 is CASSQIETSGYSYNEQFF. As DNA, the CDR3 is TGTGCCAGCAGCCAGATTGAGACTAGCGGGTACTCCTACAATGAGCAGTTCTTC.

The table lists this clonotype with a few counts. The chain carries TRBV6-1 and TRBJ1-5, with D hard to call. Trimming cost V 3 bases and J 7 bases, with 22 bases left between them. The germline V gene encodes CDR1 MNHNS and CDR2 SASEGT. There are 17 residues in the CDR3. This CDR3 is CASSEIWSPGSGQPQHF. Written as DNA, the CDR3 is TGTGCCAGCAGTGAGATTTGGTCCCCAGGAAGCGGACAGCCCCAGCATTTT.

This clonotype was picked up many times. The chain has TRBV2 and TRBJ1-5; weak D call: TRBD1 (5 bases). Germline CDR1 reads SNHLY; CDR2 reads FYNNEI. The CDR3 runs 13 residues. Trimming shortened V by 1 base and J by 10 bases, and 11 bases separated the two germline ends. The CDR3 loop is CASSEVGGVPQHF. The CDR3 DNA sequence: TGTGCCAGCAGTGAAGTCGGAGGGGTACCCCAGCATTTT.

V is TRBV20-1 and J is TRBJ2-7; D is undetermined. Germline CDR1 and CDR2: DFQATT and SNEGSKA (reference sequence). CDR3 size: 13 residues. V lost 8 bases to trimming and J lost 2 bases, with 16 bases between them. CDR3 nucleotides: TGCAGTACTTCTGGTTTTACGACCTACGAGCAGTACTTC. It specifies CSTSGFTTYEQYF.

This clonotype was picked up a small number of times. A single base separates this from a much larger clone, so it may be a read error. The rearrangement links TRBV13 to TRBJ2-2; a possible D gene is TRBD1 (6 bases). The CDR3 loop spans 13 amino acids. Germline V gene data show CDR1 as PRHDT and CDR2 as FYEKMQ (reference sequence). V was shortened by 5 bases and J by 3 bases, with 7 bases between the two germline ends. The CDR3 loop reads CASSQGHTGELFF. The CDR3 nucleotides are TGTGCCAGCAGCCAGGGGCACACCGGGGAGCTGTTTTTT.

This clonotype was observed at least ten times. The chain joins TRBV18 to TRBJ1-5; maybe TRBD1 (6 bases). The germline V and J ends were trimmed by 5 bases and 7 bases, with 18 bases remaining between them. From germline, CDR1 is KGHSH and CDR2 LQKENI. The CDR3 runs to 15 residues. The CDR3 here is CASSSDRPPTQPQHF. In nucleotides, the CDR3 is TGTGCCAGCTCATCAGACAGGCCTCCCACCCAGCCCCAGCATTTT.

This clonotype has a count of ten or more. This chain joins TRBV2 and TRBJ1-1, with 8 bases matching TRBD1. CDR1 and CDR2 from the germline V gene are SNHLY and FYNNEI. This CDR3 contains 12 residues. After removal of 8 bases from V and 1 base from J, the junction contained 0 bases not matched to a gene. The CDR3 DNA reads as TGTGCCAGCGGACAGGGGAACACTGAAGCTTTCTTT. Residues: CASGQGNTEAFF.

This clonotype was counted at least ten times. The chain has TRBV12-3 or TRBV12-4 and TRBJ1-1; no clear D. The CDR3 spans 12 residues. The V end was cut by 4 bases, the J end by 6 bases, with 9 bases between. The CDR3 region has the DNA TGTGCCAGCAGTTCCAGGTTGGCTGAAGCTTTCTTT. Its protein is CASSSRLAEAFF.

The table lists this clonotype with many counts. The gene calls are TRBV12-3 or TRBV12-4 and TRBJ1-2; D uncertain. This CDR3 spans 14 amino acids. Trimming pared 7 bases from V and 3 bases from J, leaving 15 bases between. DNA of the CDR3: TGTGCCAGCACCAAACCGGGGTTTGACTATGGCTACACCTTC. It translates to CASTKPGFDYGYTF.

This clonotype came up a few times. This chain uses TRBV11-2 with TRBJ2-7, with D tentatively TRBD2 (5 bases). With 5 bases removed from V and 0 bases from J, the gap between germline ends came to 14 bases. Germline-derived CDR1 and CDR2 are SGHAT and FQNNGV. The CDR3 is 15 amino acids. CDR3 amino acids: CASSRSGARSYEQYF. The DNA for the CDR3 is TGTGCCAGCAGCCGCAGCGGAGCCCGCTCCTACGAGCAGTACTTC.

This clonotype was picked up a small number of times. The chain links TRBV6-1 to TRBJ2-7; D not resolved. Germline lookup yields CDR1 MNHNS and CDR2 SASEGT. V lost 3 bases and J 3 bases, leaving 9 bases between the germline ends. This CDR3 contains 13 residues. The CDR3 here is CASSESAVYEQYF. CDR3 DNA: TGTGCCAGCAGTGAGTCGGCAGTCTACGAGCAGTACTTC.

This clonotype was seen ten or more times. This chain links TRBV28 with TRBJ1-4; 11 bases map to TRBD1. This CDR3 contains 17 residues. Germline V lookup: CDR1 MDHEN, CDR2 SYDVKM. The V segment lost 3 bases and the J segment 7 bases; nucleotides outside the gene matches: 10. This chain's CDR3 is CASSLSGQGAKGEKLFF. The CDR3, as DNA: TGTGCCAGCAGTTTGTCTGGACAGGGGGCAAAAGGTGAAAAACTGTTTTTT.

This clonotype was found many times. The rearrangement links TRBV19 to TRBJ1-5; D is possibly TRBD1 (6 bases). V lost 3 bases, J lost 12 bases, and 24 bases lay in between. From germline, CDR1 is LNHDA and CDR2 SQIVND (reference sequence). The length of the CDR3 is 16 residues. Here the CDR3 reads CASSIAPGTLASFQHF. For the CDR3, the DNA is TGTGCCAGTAGTATCGCCCCCGGGACATTGGCCAGCTTCCAGCATTTT.

This clonotype was observed once. It may be a read error: a sequence one base away is much more abundant. The final CDR3 position lacks the conserved phenylalanine or tryptophan, pointing to a likely read error. The rearrangement joins TRBV2 to TRBJ1-1; possibly TRBD1 for D (5 bases). Germline V lookup: CDR1 SNHLY, CDR2 FYNNEI. CDR3 length: 14 residues. Trimming left V 4 bases short and J 4 bases short, with 13 bases between. CDR3 DNA sequence: TGTGCCAGCAGTGCTGGGGATGGGGGCACTGAAGCTTTCCTT. Its protein product is CASSAGDGGTEAFL.

In this sample, this clonotype turned up many times. The rearrangement uses TRBV20-1 and TRBJ1-1, with D unclear. V lost 0 bases and J lost 0, with 5 bases in between. The CDR3 consists of 13 residues. CDR1 DFQATT and CDR2 SNEGSKA come from the germline V gene (reference sequence). The CDR3 loop reads CSAREGMNTEAFF. CDR3 nucleotide sequence: TGCAGTGCTAGAGAGGGGATGAACACTGAAGCTTTCTTT.

The sample holds many counts of this clonotype. V is TRBV7-3 and J is TRBJ2-4, with 9 bases that match TRBD1. The trim removed 5 bases at V and 7 bases at J, leaving 3 bases unmatched. The CDR3 totals 13 residues. From germline, CDR1 is SGHTA and CDR2 FQGTGA. Here the CDR3 DNA reads TGTGCCAGCAGCCCGGGACAGGGTAACATTCAGTACTTC. Amino acid sequence: CASSPGQGNIQYF.

The chain links TRBV5-1 to TRBJ2-1; 9 nucleotides match TRBD2. The V gene end was trimmed by 0 bases and the J gene end by 4 bases; junction bases not matched to a gene: 5. CDR1 is SGHRS, CDR2 YFSETQ, per germline. The CDR3 covers 16 residues. The CDR3 sequence is CASSLGRLAVYNEQFF. Written as DNA, the CDR3 is TGCGCCAGCAGCTTGGGGCGACTAGCGGTTTACAATGAGCAGTTCTTC.

This clonotype came up many times. This sequence joins TRBV9 and TRBJ2-7; 13 bases fit TRBD2. Germline V lookup: CDR1 SGDLS, CDR2 YYNGEE. The CDR3 is 18 residues long. V shed 4 bases and J 7 bases; nucleotides not matched to a gene: 17. CDR3 DNA sequence: TGTGCCAGCAGCCCCGGGACTAGCGGGACGTGGTCCTTTGGGGAGCAGTACTTC. Translation: CASSPGTSGTWSFGEQYF. The whole variable domain, filled in from reference TRBV9 and TRBJ2-7, reads DSGVTQTPKHLITATGQRVTLRCSPRSGDLSVYWYQQSLDQGLQFLIQYYNGEERAKGNILERFSAQQFPDLHSELNLSSLELGDSALYFCASSPGTSGTWSFGEQYFGPGTRLTVT.

This clonotype was picked up many times. This sequence joins TRBV2 and TRBJ1-2; D is ambiguous. Trimming removed 1 base from V and 1 base from J, with 13 bases in between. This CDR3 is built from 16 residues. Germline V gene data show CDR1 as SNHLY and CDR2 as FYNNEI. The CDR3 DNA follows: TGTGCCAGCAGTGAAGGATCTGCAAGGCGTAACTATGGCTACACCTTC. It yields the protein CASSEGSARRNYGYTF.

The rearrangement joins TRBV27 to TRBJ1-1; D ambiguous. This CDR3 has 11 amino acids. V lost 11 bases and J lost 10, with 17 bases in between. Germline V lookup: CDR1 MNHEY, CDR2 SMNVEV (reference sequence). The CDR3 loop is CARALREGAFF. DNA of the CDR3: TGTGCCCGAGCCCTCCGGGAGGGAGCTTTCTTT.

This clonotype was seen repeatedly, ten times or more. This chain links TRBV18 with TRBJ1-5; 7 nucleotides line up with TRBD1. CDR1 and CDR2 from the germline V gene are KGHSH and LQKENI. The V segment lost 5 bases and the J segment 2 bases; nucleotides outside the gene matches: 3. The CDR3 has 14 amino acids. The CDR3 sequence: CASSDGTGNQPQHF. DNA of the CDR3: TGTGCCAGCTCAGATGGGACAGGCAATCAGCCCCAGCATTTT.

At least ten counts were recorded for this clonotype. The DNA for the CDR3 is TGCGCCAGCAGCTCCCCCTCTTATCTAGCGGGGAAGGCCAGTGAGCAGTTCTTC. Protein product: CASSSPSYLAGKASEQFF. This chain connects TRBV5-1 to TRBJ2-1, with 9 bases matching TRBD2. Trimming took 3 bases from V and 9 from J; bases not matched to a gene: 19. The CDR3 totals 18 residues. Germline loops: CDR1 SGHRS, CDR2 YFSETQ.

This clonotype has at least ten counts. The chain has TRBV28 and TRBJ2-1; possibly TRBD1 for D (6 bases). CDR1 is MDHEN, CDR2 SYDVKM, per germline. The V and J ends lost 5 bases and 2 bases respectively, with 16 bases between them. The CDR3 sequence is 16 residues long. The CDR3 here is CASSQPGQRTYNEQFF. CDR3 sequence (DNA): TGTGCCAGCAGTCAACCGGGACAACGAACCTACAATGAGCAGTTCTTC.